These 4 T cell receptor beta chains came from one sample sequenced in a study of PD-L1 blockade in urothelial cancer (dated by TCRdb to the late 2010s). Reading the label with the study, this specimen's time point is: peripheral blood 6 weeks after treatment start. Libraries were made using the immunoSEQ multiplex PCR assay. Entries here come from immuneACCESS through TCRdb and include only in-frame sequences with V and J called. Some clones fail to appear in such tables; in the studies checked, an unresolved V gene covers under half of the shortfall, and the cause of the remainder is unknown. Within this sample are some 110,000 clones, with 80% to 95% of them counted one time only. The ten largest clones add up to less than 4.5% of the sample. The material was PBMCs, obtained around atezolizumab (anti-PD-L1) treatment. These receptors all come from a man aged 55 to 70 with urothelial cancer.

CDR3 protein: CASRRTSGHNEQFF. CDR3 coding DNA: TGTGCCAGCAGACGGACTAGCGGACACAATGAGCAGTTCTTC. The V call is TRBV7-2, the J call TRBJ2-1; 10 nucleotides agree with TRBD2. With V trimmed by 6 bases and J by 5 bases, 4 bases remained unmatched. This CDR3 spans 14 amino acids. Per the germline V gene, CDR1 is SGHTA and CDR2 is FQGNSA. The full variable domain, in which reference TRBV7-2 and TRBJ2-1 provide the parts outside the CDR3, is GAGVSQSPSNKVTEKGKDVELRCDPISGHTALYWYRQSLGQGLEFLIYFQGNSAPDKSGLPSDRFSAERTGGSVSTLTIQRTQQEDSAVYLCASRRTSGHNEQFFGPGTRLTVL.

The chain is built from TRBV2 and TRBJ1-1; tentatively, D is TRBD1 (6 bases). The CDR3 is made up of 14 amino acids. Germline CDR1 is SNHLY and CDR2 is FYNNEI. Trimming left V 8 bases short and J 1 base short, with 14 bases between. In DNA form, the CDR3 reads TGTGCCAGCTCTTCTTTGGGGGCGAACACTGAAGCTTTCTTT. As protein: CASSSLGANTEAFF.

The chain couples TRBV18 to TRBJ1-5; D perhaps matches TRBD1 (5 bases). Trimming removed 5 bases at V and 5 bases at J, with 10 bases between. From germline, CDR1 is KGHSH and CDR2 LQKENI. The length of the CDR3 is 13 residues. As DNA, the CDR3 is TGTGCCAGCTCAGCAGGGAACGATCAGCCCCAGCATTTT. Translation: CASSAGNDQPQHF.

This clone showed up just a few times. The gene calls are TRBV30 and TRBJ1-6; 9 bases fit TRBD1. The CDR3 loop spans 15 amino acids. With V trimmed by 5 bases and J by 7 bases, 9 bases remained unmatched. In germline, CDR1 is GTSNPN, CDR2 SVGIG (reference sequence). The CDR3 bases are TGTGCCTGGGGATACAGGGGGCGGTACAATTCACCCCTCCACTTT. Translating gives CAWGYRGRYNSPLHF.